This T cell receptor beta chain is drawn from a study of blood T cells in healthy people across ages. Extracted total RNA amounted to at least 5.5 micrograms for each sample. The CDR3 is made up of 12 amino acids. Deletions cut 2 bases from V and 0 bases from J, with 4 bases between. Germline V lookup: CDR1 SQVTM, CDR2 ANQGSEA. Combining a sample-barcoded 5' primer with a J-beta primer mix, a second PCR ran for roughly 7 to 12 cycles. A 12-random-nucleotide template-switch adaptor tagged each cDNA molecule. Per sample, CDR3-containing paired-end reads numbered at least 2.5 million. One entry per CDR3 protein, called by TCRdb with MiXCR from the 5' RACE reads. The repertoire holds 1.5 million to 2 million distinct CDR3 sequences, with 49% as singletons.

Sequencing was carried out using blood. The chain joins TRBV29-1 to TRBJ2-5; D uncertain. The receptor's source is a woman between 40 and 55 years old in good health. The CDR3 DNA reads TGCAGCGTTGAACGGAACCAAGAGACCCAGTACTTC. This gives the protein CSVERNQETQYF. The variable domain in full, completed from reference TRBV29-1 and TRBJ2-5, reads SAVISQKPSRDICQRGTSLTIQCQVDSQVTMMFWYRQQPGQSLTLIATANQGSEATYESGFVIDKFPISRPNLTFSTLTVSNMSPEDSSIYLCSVERNQETQYFGPGTRLLVL.